These 3 T cell receptor beta chains share one sample of origin, sequenced in a study of T and B cells in COVID-19 patients. TRB rearrangements were amplified by multiplex PCR with BIOMED2 TRB-A/B primers. One entry per CDR3 protein, called by TCRdb with MiXCR from the multiplex PCR reads. Found here are about 5,100 distinct CDR3 sequences, roughly 27% of them singletons; the top ten hold 35% to 45%. From blood, 250-500 ng of genomic DNA served as TRB template. Sequences were obtained from blood. The receptors here all came from a human donor with active COVID-19.

This clonotype is classed as medium-sized (0.01 to 0.1%). The chain combines TRBV18 with TRBJ2-2; D assignment may be TRBD1 or TRBD2 (5 bases each). V lost 3 bases to trimming and J lost 4 bases, with 27 bases between them. CDR3 length equals 20 residues. Germline loops: CDR1 KGHSH, CDR2 LQKENI. This chain's CDR3 is CASSPWALGTYRLSTGELFF. CDR3 DNA: TGTGCCAGCTCACCTTGGGCCTTGGGGACCTACCGTCTTAGCACCGGGGAGCTGTTTTTT.

Only a few counts were recorded for this clonotype. One base away lies a much larger clone, so this may be a sequencing read error. The V and J genes are TRBV7-2 and TRBJ2-5; D is uncertain. The length of the CDR3 is 11 residues. From germline, CDR1 is SGHTA and CDR2 FQGNSA. V was shortened by 5 bases and J by 0 bases, with 1 base between the two germline ends. CDR3 residues: CASSDQETQYF. CDR3 DNA sequence: TGTGCCAGCAGCGACCAAGAGACCCAGTACTTC. The variable domain in full, with the rest retrieved from reference TRBV7-2 and TRBJ2-5, is GAGVSQSPSNKVTEKGKDVELRCDPISGHTALYWYRQSLGQGLEFLIYFQGNSAPDKSGLPSDRFSAERTGGSVSTLTIQRTQQEDSAVYLCASSDQETQYFGPGTRLLVL.

This clonotype is judged medium-sized. V gene TRBV7-6 combines with J gene TRBJ2-3, with 9 bases identical to TRBD2. V was pared by 2 bases and J by 2 bases, with 8 bases of the junction left unmatched. This CDR3 is 17 amino acids long. Germline CDR1 and CDR2: SGHVS and FNYEAQ. The CDR3 spells CASSLRVAGEITDTQYF. The CDR3 region has the DNA TGTGCCAGCAGCTTACGGGTAGCGGGGGAGATCACAGATACGCAGTATTTT.